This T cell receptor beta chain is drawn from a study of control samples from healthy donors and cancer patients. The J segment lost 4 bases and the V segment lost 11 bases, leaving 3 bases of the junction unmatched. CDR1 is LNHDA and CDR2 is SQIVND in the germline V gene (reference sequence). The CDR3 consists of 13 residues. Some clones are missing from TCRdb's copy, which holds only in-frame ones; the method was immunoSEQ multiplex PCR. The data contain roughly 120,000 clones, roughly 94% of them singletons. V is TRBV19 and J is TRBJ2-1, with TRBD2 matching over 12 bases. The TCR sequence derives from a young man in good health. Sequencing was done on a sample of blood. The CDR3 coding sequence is TGTGCCGCTAGCGGGGGGGCTTACAATGAGCAGTTCTTC. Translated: CAASGGAYNEQFF.